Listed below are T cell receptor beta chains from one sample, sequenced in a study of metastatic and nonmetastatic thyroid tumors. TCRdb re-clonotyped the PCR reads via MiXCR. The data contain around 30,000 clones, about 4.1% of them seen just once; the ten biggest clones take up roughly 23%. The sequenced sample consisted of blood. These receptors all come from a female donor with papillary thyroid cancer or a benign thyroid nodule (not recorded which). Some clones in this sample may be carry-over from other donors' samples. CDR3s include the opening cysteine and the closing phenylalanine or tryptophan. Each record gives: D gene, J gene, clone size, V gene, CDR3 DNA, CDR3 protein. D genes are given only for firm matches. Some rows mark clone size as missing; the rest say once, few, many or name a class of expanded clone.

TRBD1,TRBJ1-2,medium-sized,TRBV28,TGTGCCAGCAGGCAAAGCGGTACAGGGGGTCGATATGGCTACACCTTC,CASRQSGTGGRYGYTF
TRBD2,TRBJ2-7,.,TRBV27,TGTGCCAGCAGTTTCTCGGGACTAGGGTCCTACGAGCAGTACTTC,CASSFSGLGSYEQYF
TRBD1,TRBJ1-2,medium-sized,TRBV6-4,TGTGCCAGCAGTGACTCCTTCCAGGGGGTTGGTGGCTACACCTTC,CASSDSFQGVGGYTF
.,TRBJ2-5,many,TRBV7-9,TGTGCCAGCAGCTTGACCCATCAAGAGACCCAGTACTTC,CASSLTHQETQYF
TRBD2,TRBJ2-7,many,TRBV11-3,TGTGCCAGCCGTCCTAGCGGAATCTACGAGCAGTACTTC,CASRPSGIYEQYF
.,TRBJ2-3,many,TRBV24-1,TGTGCCACCGGGCAGGTTGGAACAGATACGCAGTATTTT,CATGQVGTDTQYF
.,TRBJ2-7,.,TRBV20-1,TGCAGTGCCTTTAAAACAGGACTCTCCTACGAGCAGTACTTC,CSAFKTGLSYEQYF
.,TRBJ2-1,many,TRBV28,TGTGCCAGCAGCGGAGGGTTTGAGCAGTTCTTC,CASSGGFEQFF
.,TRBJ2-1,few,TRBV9,TGTGCCAGCAGCGTAGGTGTTTCGTCCTACAATGAGCAGTTCTTC,CASSVGVSSYNEQFF
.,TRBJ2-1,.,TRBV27,TGTGCCAGCAGTCCCCACGGAGGGGGTTCCAATGAGCAGTTCTTC,CASSPHGGGSNEQFF
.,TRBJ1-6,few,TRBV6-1,TGTGCCAGCAGCACCCTCGGACAGCGACGGGTGGCACCCCTCCACTTT,CASSTLGQRRVAPLHF
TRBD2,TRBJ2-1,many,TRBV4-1,TGCGCCAGCAGCCAAGATACGACTAGCGGCTACAATGAGCAGTTCTTC,CASSQDTTSGYNEQFF
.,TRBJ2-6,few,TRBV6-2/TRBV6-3,TGTGCCAGCAGTTTCGACTTGTCTGGGGCCAACGTCCTGACTTTC,CASSFDLSGANVLTF
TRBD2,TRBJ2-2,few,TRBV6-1,TGTGCCAGCAGGCACTTCACCGGGACTAGCGACACCGGGGAGCTGTTTTTT,CASRHFTGTSDTGELFF
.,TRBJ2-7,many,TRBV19,TGTGCCAGTCGGAGCTCCCAAGACCGGGACGAGCAGTACTTC,CASRSSQDRDEQYF
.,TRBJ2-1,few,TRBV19,TGTGCCAGTACGCCTAGCCCGAGGGTTTACAATGAGCAGTTCTTC,CASTPSPRVYNEQFF
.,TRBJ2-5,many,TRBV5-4,TGTGCCAGCAGCTCCGTGGGGCAAGAGACCCAGTACTTC,CASSSVGQETQYF
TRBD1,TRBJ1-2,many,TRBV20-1,TGCAGTGCTAAGACAGGGGGGGCTAGTGGCTACACCTTC,CSAKTGGASGYTF
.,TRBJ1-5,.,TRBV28,TGTGCCAGCAGTTTTCTAGGTAAGCACCAGCATTTT,CASSFLGKHQHF
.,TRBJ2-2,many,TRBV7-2,TGTGCCAGCAGCATGACTCTTCACACCGGGGAGCTGTTTTTT,CASSMTLHTGELFF
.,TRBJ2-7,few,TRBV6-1,TGTGCCGGCAGTGTGGACAGTCGGTACGAGCAGTACTTC,CAGSVDSRYEQYF
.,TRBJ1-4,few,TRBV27,TGTGCCAGCAGTTCTGACAACCCTAGATTCAAGGGTGGCAGTGAAAAACTGTTTTTT,CASSSDNPRFKGGSEKLFF
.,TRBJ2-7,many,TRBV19,TGTGCCAGTAGATCGACCAACTGGGGGCCTGAAGAGCAGTACTTC,CASRSTNWGPEEQYF
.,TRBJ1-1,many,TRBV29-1,TGCAGCGTTGGTGTCAAAAAGGACACTGAAGCTTTCTTT,CSVGVKKDTEAFF
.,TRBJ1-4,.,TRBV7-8,TGCGCCAGCAGCCCACAGGAAACAACTAATGAAAAACTGTTTTTT,CASSPQETTNEKLFF
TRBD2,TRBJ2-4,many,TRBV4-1,TGCGCCAGCAGCCAAGGGCACGGGGGGGCCAAAAACATTCAGTACTTC,CASSQGHGGAKNIQYF
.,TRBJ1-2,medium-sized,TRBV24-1,TGTGCCACCAGTGATACCGGGACGGTCTATGGCTACACCTTC,CATSDTGTVYGYTF
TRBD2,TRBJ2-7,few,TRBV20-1,TGCAGTGCTATACCGACTAGCGGGACAGACGAGCAGTACTTC,CSAIPTSGTDEQYF
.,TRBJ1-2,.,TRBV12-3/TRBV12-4,TGTGCCAGCAGTTTAGGCTTGACAGCATACACCTTC,CASSLGLTAYTF
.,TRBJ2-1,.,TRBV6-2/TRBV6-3,TGTGCCAACACAGAGGCCTCCTACAATGAGCAGTTCTTC,CANTEASYNEQFF
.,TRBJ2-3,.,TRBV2,TGTGCCAGCAGTGGGCGGGCACAGAGCCCAGATACGCAGTATTTT,CASSGRAQSPDTQYF
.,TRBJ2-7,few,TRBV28,TGTGCCAGCAGTTTATCCTCAACTAGATATGTCCCCGCCGAGCAGTACTTC,CASSLSSTRYVPAEQYF
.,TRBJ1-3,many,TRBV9,TGTGCCAGCAGCGCCCACATCGGAAACACCATATATTTT,CASSAHIGNTIYF
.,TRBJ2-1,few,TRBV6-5,TGTGCCAGCAGTTACTCGCTCAACTCAGGTTGTCACAATGAGCAGTTCTTC,CASSYSLNSGCHNEQFF
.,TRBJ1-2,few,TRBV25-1,TGTGCCAGCAGTGGTGACACATTCTATGGCTACACCTTC,CASSGDTFYGYTF
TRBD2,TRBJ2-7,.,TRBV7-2,TGTGCCAGCAGCTTTCGAGTAGCGGGAGGTGACGAGCAGTACTTC,CASSFRVAGGDEQYF
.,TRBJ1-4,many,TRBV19,TGTGCCAGTAGTATAGAACCAACCTACAGGTCGTCATGGGAAAAACTGTTTTTT,CASSIEPTYRSSWEKLFF
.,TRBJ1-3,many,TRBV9,TGCGCCAGCAGCGTTGGGAGGACTGGAAACACCATATATTTT,CASSVGRTGNTIYF
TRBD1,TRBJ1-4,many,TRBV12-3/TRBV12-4,TGTGCCAGCAGCTCGGACAGGGGCGTTGAAAAACTGTTTTTT,CASSSDRGVEKLFF
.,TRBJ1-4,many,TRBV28,TGTGCCAGCACCCGTAGGGTTAATGAAAAACTGTTTTTT,CASTRRVNEKLFF
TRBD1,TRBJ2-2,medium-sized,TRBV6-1,TGTGCCAGCAATTGGGTTCAGGGGGCATGGACCGGGGAGCTGTTTTTT,CASNWVQGAWTGELFF
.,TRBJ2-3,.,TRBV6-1,TGTGCCAGCATCATAACAAGGGGGAGTACAGATACGCAGTATTTT,CASIITRGSTDTQYF
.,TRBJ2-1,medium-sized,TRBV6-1,TGTGCCAGCAGCGGCGCTCCCGGCGGTGAGCAGTTCTTC,CASSGAPGGEQFF
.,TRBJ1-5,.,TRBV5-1,TGCGCCAGCAGCTTGGACGGCCTCAATCAGCCCCAGCATTTT,CASSLDGLNQPQHF
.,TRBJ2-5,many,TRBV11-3,TGTGCCAGCAGCCCCGGGTCCGAGACCCAGTACTTC,CASSPGSETQYF
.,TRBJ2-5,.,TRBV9,TGTACCAGCAGCTCGGTACAGCAAGAGACCCAGTACTTC,CTSSSVQQETQYF
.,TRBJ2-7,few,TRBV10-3,TGTGCCACACAGAGGGCCCCTTCCTACGAGCAGTACTTC,CATQRAPSYEQYF
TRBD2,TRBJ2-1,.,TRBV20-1,TGCAGTGCAATACTAGCGGGAGTGTACAATGAGCAGTTCTTC,CSAILAGVYNEQFF
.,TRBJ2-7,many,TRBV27,TGTGCCAGCAGTTTCGGTAGTAGGTACGAGCAGTACTTC,CASSFGSRYEQYF
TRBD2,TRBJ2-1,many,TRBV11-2,TGTGCCAGCAGCCTAGCGGGGCGGACCAGCTCCTACAATGAGCAGTTCTTC,CASSLAGRTSSYNEQFF